This T cell receptor beta chain was obtained from a study of control samples from healthy donors and cancer patients. Produced via immunoSEQ multiplex PCR; TCRdb's table is partial and in-frame only. The sample consists of around 96,000 clones, approximately 93% of them appearing once. Sequencing was done on a sample of blood. The clonotype originates from a man younger than 35 in good health.

CDR3 sequence: CASSIRPSRDNEQFF. Written as DNA, the CDR3 is TGTGCCAGTAGTATTAGACCTAGCAGAGACAATGAGCAGTTCTTC. The rearrangement uses TRBV19 and TRBJ2-1, with D perhaps matching TRBD2 (5 bases). Germline loops: CDR1 LNHDA, CDR2 SQIVND (reference sequence). This CDR3 contains 15 residues. V was pared by 3 bases and J by 5 bases, with 14 bases between.